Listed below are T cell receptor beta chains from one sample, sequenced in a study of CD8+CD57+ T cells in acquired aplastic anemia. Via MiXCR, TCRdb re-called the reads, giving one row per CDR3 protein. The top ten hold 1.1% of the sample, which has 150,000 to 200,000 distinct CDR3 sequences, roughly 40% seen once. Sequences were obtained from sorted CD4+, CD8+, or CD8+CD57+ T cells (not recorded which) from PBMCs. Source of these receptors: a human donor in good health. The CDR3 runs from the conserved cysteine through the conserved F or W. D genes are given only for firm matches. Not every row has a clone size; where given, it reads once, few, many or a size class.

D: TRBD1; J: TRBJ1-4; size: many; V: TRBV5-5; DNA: TGTGCCAGCAGCCGGGACAGATGGAGTGAAAAACTGTTTTTT; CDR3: CASSRDRWSEKLFF
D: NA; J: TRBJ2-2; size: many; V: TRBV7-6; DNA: TGTGCCAGCAGCTTACTAGCGAACACCGGGGAGCTGTTTTTT; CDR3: CASSLLANTGELFF
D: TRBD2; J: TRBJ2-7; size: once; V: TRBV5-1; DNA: TGCGCCAGCAGCGAGGTCTCCAGCGGGGACTCCTACGAGCAGTACTTC; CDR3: CASSEVSSGDSYEQYF
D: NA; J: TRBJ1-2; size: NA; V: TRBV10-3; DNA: TGTGCCTCGCGGCTCGAGGGCTATGGCTACACCTTC; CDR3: CASRLEGYGYTF
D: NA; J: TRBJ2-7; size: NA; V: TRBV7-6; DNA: TGTGCCAGCAGCTTAGGTCGCACTACGGCCTACGAGCAGTACTTC; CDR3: CASSLGRTTAYEQYF
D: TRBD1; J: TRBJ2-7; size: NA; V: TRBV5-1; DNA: TGCGCCAGCAGCGAACCGGGACAGGGGTTCAACGAGCAGTACTTC; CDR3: CASSEPGQGFNEQYF
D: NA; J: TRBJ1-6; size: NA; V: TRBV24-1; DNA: TGTGCCACATCGTCTTCATCGGAATATAATTCACCCCTCCACTTT; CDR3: CATSSSSEYNSPLHF
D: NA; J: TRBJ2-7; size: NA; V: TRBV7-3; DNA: TGTGCCAGCAGCCCCGCCCTCTCCTACGAGCAGTACTTC; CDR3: CASSPALSYEQYF
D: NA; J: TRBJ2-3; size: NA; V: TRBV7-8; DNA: TGTGCCAGCAGCTTACTAGGCGGAGCCTCCACAGATACGCAGTATTTT; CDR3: CASSLLGGASTDTQYF
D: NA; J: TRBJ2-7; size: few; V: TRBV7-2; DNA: TGTGCCAGCAGCTCAAGGTTCCTCTCCTACGAGCAGTACTTC; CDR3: CASSSRFLSYEQYF
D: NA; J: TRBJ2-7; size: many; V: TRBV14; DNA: TGTGCCAGCAGCCAAGGGGGGGGGGCCGAGCAGTACTTC; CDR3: CASSQGGGAEQYF